A single T cell receptor (beta chain) is shown here with its context. Its specificity is not known. V lost 8 bases and J lost 1, with 9 bases in between. The CDR3 spans 12 residues. Germline loops: CDR1 MNHEY, CDR2 SVGAGI. This specimen belongs to a study of T cell responses to AZD1222 COVID-19 vaccine. Method: immunoSEQ multiplex PCR; TCRdb's copy keeps in-frame clones and lacks some. Found here are some 87,000 clones, around 90% of them singletons; the top ten hold 4% to 6%. Study-wide findings and caveats: Baseline seropositivity occurred in only a handful of AZD1222 recipients. Donors were largely white British and mainly female; clonal diversity was possibly underestimated. All repertoire sampling was performed exclusively after the peak T cell response. Nearly half of unique spike-specific TCRs reportedly avoided B.1.351 and B.1.1.7 mutated regions.

This specimen was peripheral blood, taken on day 0 of MenACWY control vaccination. This chain connects TRBV6-5 to TRBJ2-7, with D perhaps matching TRBD1 (6 bases). The clonotype was recovered from an adult in good health. CDR3 nucleotide sequence: TGTGCCAGCCGGCAGGGGTCCTACGAGCAGTACTTC. Its translation: CASRQGSYEQYF.